This TCR beta chain appears in the sequencing data of a study of cytomegalovirus exposure and HLA in healthy donors. Broader study findings: Within the data, a cluster of highly shared sequence variants was likely a sequencing artifact.

Each donor was nominally healthy when sampled (though unrecorded immune exposures were likely). Details on this clone: Its antigen is as yet unknown.

Vbeta (60) and Jbeta (13) primers were used in the PCR. Produced via immunoSEQ multiplex PCR; TCRdb's table is partial and in-frame only. This sample's table reports about 79,000 clones. CDR1 and CDR2 from the germline V gene are MGHRA and YSYEKL. The CDR3 extends over 12 amino acids. V dropped 6 bases and J dropped 6 bases, with 12 bases sitting between them. The TCR was taken from a man aged 25 to 45 in good health and CMV-seronegative. The specimen was PBMCs. The rearrangement links TRBV4-1 to TRBJ2-7; a possible D gene is TRBD1 (5 bases). CDR3 in DNA: TGCGCCAGCAGAGGAACCCAGGGCGAGCAGTACTTC. Translating gives CASRGTQGEQYF.